A selection of T cell receptor beta chains follows, all from one sample in a study of metastatic and nonmetastatic thyroid tumors. Using MiXCR, TCRdb re-called clones from the PCR reads. This table holds around 12,000 clones, about an eighth found once. Sample: blood. The receptors stem from a female donor with papillary thyroid cancer or a benign thyroid nodule (not recorded which). Some clones in this sample may be carry-over from other donors' samples. CDR3s include the opening cysteine and the closing phenylalanine or tryptophan. D genes are given only for firm matches. Some rows mark clone size as missing; the rest say once, few, many or name a class of expanded clone.

size	V	D	J	DNA	CDR3
many	TRBV20-1	NA	TRBJ1-4	TGCAGTGCTAGAGATATTCGGGTTAATGAAAAACTGTTTTTT	CSARDIRVNEKLFF
many	TRBV19	NA	TRBJ1-1	TGTGCCAGCACGAGAGCGGAGAACACTGAAGCTTTCTTT	CASTRAENTEAFF
many	TRBV2	NA	TRBJ1-1	TGTGCCAGCAGTGCCCCCGGGATTAGGGGGACTGAAGCTTTCTTT	CASSAPGIRGTEAFF
many	TRBV7-8	NA	TRBJ2-1	TGTGCCAGCAGCTTAGAGGGTGGGACGTACTCCTACAATGAGCAGTTCTTC	CASSLEGGTYSYNEQFF
many	TRBV7-2	NA	TRBJ1-1	TGTGCCAGCAGCTTAGGAAGGGGGTTGAACACTGAAGCTTTCTTT	CASSLGRGLNTEAFF
NA	TRBV11-2	TRBD2	TRBJ2-7	TGTGCCAGCAGCTTATACGGGGGGGCTAGCTCCTACGAGCAGTACTTC	CASSLYGGASSYEQYF
many	TRBV12-3/TRBV12-4	TRBD2	TRBJ2-5	TGTGCCAGCAGTAAACTAGCGGGGCAAGAGACCCAGTACTTC	CASSKLAGQETQYF
few	TRBV6-1	NA	TRBJ2-7	TGTGCCAGCAGTGAAGTCCCCCTTGTTTCGAGGGTGGCTGGGTACTTC	CASSEVPLVSRVAGYF
medium-sized	TRBV19	TRBD2	TRBJ2-1	TGTGCCAGTAGTATACTAGCGGATTTATACAATGAGCAGTTCTTC	CASSILADLYNEQFF
many	TRBV30	NA	TRBJ1-3	TGTGCCCGCGGCTCGGGGTCTGGAAACACCATATATTTT	CARGSGSGNTIYF
medium-sized	TRBV12-3/TRBV12-4	NA	TRBJ1-6	TGTGCCAGCAGTTTAGCACTGGAAGACTCACCCCTCCACTTT	CASSLALEDSPLHF
NA	TRBV20-1	TRBD1	TRBJ1-2	TGCAGTGCAGTGGGACAGGGCTACTATGGCTACACCTTC	CSAVGQGYYGYTF
few	TRBV29-1	NA	TRBJ2-5	TGCAGCGTTCAACCCCGAGGGGGGGAGGGGACCCAGTACTTC	CSVQPRGGEGTQYF
many	TRBV7-9	TRBD1	TRBJ1-2	TGTGCCAGCAGCCGAGGAGGGACAGTCGAGGGGGGCTACACCTTC	CASSRGGTVEGGYTF
NA	TRBV7-3	NA	TRBJ2-4	TGTGCCAGCAGCTACAGGGCGGGGGACATTCAGTACTTC	CASSYRAGDIQYF
NA	TRBV6-1	TRBD1	TRBJ2-3	TGTGCCAGCACCTCAGGACAGGGGGCAACAGATACGCAGTATTTT	CASTSGQGATDTQYF
many	TRBV7-9	NA	TRBJ2-2	TGTGCCAGCAGCTTATGGGCGGAGAATGACGGGGAGCTGTTTTTT	CASSLWAENDGELFF
many	TRBV29-1	NA	TRBJ2-2	TGCAGCGCCCGGGGAGCGGGCCTCCCCGGGGAGCTGTTTTTT	CSARGAGLPGELFF
NA	TRBV19	NA	TRBJ2-1	TGTGCCAGTAGTATAATCCCGCGTGAGCAGTTCTTC	CASSIIPREQFF
many	TRBV28	TRBD2	TRBJ2-5	TGTGCCAGCAGTCCTCGGGGTAGCGGGGACCAAGAGACCCAGTACTTC	CASSPRGSGDQETQYF
few	TRBV27	NA	TRBJ1-1	TGTGCCAGCACCATTCTCACAGGGCAGGACACTGAAGCTTTCTTT	CASTILTGQDTEAFF
once	TRBV5-6	TRBD2	TRBJ2-7	TGTGCCAGCAGCTTGGCCCCGACTAGCGGGAGGGACGAGCAGTACTTC	CASSLAPTSGRDEQYF
many	TRBV20-1	NA	TRBJ1-5	TGCAGTGCTAGAAGAGGGAGCAATCAGCCCCAGCATTTT	CSARRGSNQPQHF
few	TRBV2	NA	TRBJ1-2	TGTGCCAGCAACGGGGCGGAGTCCTATGGCTACACCTTC	CASNGAESYGYTF
many	TRBV3-1	TRBD1	TRBJ1-2	TGTGCCAGCAGCCAAGGTTTGGACAGGGGGAAAGCTAACTATGGCTACACCTTC	CASSQGLDRGKANYGYTF
many	TRBV20-1	NA	TRBJ1-4	TGCAGTGCTAGAGGATACTCCGCAACTAATGAAAAACTGTTTTTT	CSARGYSATNEKLFF
few	TRBV5-4	NA	TRBJ1-1	TGTGCCAGCAGCTTGGGGTTTGGCAACACTGAAGCTTTCTTT	CASSLGFGNTEAFF
medium-sized	TRBV27	TRBD2	TRBJ2-2	TGTGCCAGCAGTCCGCTAGCGGGGGGATTAGGCGGGGAGCTGTTTTTT	CASSPLAGGLGGELFF
NA	TRBV3-1	NA	TRBJ2-7	TGTGTCAGCAGCCAAGGTGGGGAACTAGTGGGAACCGAGCAGTACTTC	CVSSQGGELVGTEQYF
medium-sized	TRBV6-2/TRBV6-3	TRBD2	TRBJ2-1	TGTGCCAGCAGCAGTAGCGGGAGCTCCTACAATGAGCAGTTCTTC	CASSSSGSSYNEQFF
many	TRBV2	NA	TRBJ2-2	TGTGCCAGCAGTCCGACGGACTCGTACACCGGGGAGCTGTTTTTT	CASSPTDSYTGELFF
many	TRBV20-1	NA	TRBJ2-3	TGCAGTGCTAGATGGCGCAGCACAGATACGCAGTATTTT	CSARWRSTDTQYF
many	TRBV6-1	TRBD1	TRBJ1-2	TGTGCCAGCACCCCTTCGGGACAGGGGCAGTTGGGCTACACCTTC	CASTPSGQGQLGYTF
many	TRBV7-2	TRBD2	TRBJ2-7	TGTGCCAGCAGCAGACCCGCGGGGGGTTCCTACGAGCAGTACTTC	CASSRPAGGSYEQYF
many	TRBV3-1	NA	TRBJ2-7	TGTGCCAGCGGGGTTCCTGACAGGGAGCAGTACTTC	CASGVPDREQYF
many	TRBV15	NA	TRBJ1-2	TGTGCCACCAGCAGAGATATACGGAACTATGGCTACACCTTC	CATSRDIRNYGYTF
many	TRBV7-7	TRBD2	TRBJ2-5	TGTGCTAGCAGCTTAGGCGGGGGTTACCAAGAGACCCAGTACTTC	CASSLGGGYQETQYF
NA	TRBV6-5	NA	TRBJ1-1	TGTGCCAGCAGTTACTCAGGTGTAAGGTCTTTCTTT	CASSYSGVRSFF
NA	TRBV9	TRBD1	TRBJ2-3	TGTGCCAGCAGCGTCCAGGGGGCCTCAGATACGCAGTATTTT	CASSVQGASDTQYF
few	TRBV28	NA	TRBJ1-5	TGTGCCAGCAGTTTAGTTTGGCAGTACAAAAATCAGCCCCAGCATTTT	CASSLVWQYKNQPQHF
medium-sized	TRBV28	NA	TRBJ2-3	TGTGCCAGCAGTTTCGGCAAGAGCTACACAGATACGCAGTATTTT	CASSFGKSYTDTQYF
many	TRBV11-2	NA	TRBJ1-2	TGTGCCAGCAGCTTTGTGGCAGGGATTAACTATGGCTACACCTTC	CASSFVAGINYGYTF
few	TRBV6-2/TRBV6-3	NA	TRBJ1-5	TGTACCAGCAGCAACCGGGAAAATCAGCACCAGCATTTT	CTSSNRENQHQHF
many	TRBV2	NA	TRBJ1-5	TGTGCCAGCAGTGAAGTTATGAGAGGCGATCAGCCCCAGCATTTT	CASSEVMRGDQPQHF
many	TRBV28	TRBD1	TRBJ2-3	TGTGCCAGCAGTGAATTGACAGGGCAATCTAGCACAGATACGCAGTATTTT	CASSELTGQSSTDTQYF
many	TRBV7-2	TRBD2	TRBJ2-3	TGTGCCAGCAGCGACGGCTCTTCCGGGACTAGAACAGATACGCAGTATTTT	CASSDGSSGTRTDTQYF
medium-sized	TRBV6-1	NA	TRBJ1-1	TGTGCCAGCAGTGACCTGGGGGGTGAAGCTTTCTTT	CASSDLGGEAFF
medium-sized	TRBV6-1	TRBD2	TRBJ2-2	TGTGCCAGCCGTGGGGGGGTTGCCGGGGAGCTGTTTTTT	CASRGGVAGELFF
many	TRBV30	NA	TRBJ2-6	TGTGCCTGGAGTAAGAAGGGACTGGAGGCCAACGTCCTGACTTTC	CAWSKKGLEANVLTF
many	TRBV5-1	TRBD1	TRBJ1-2	TGCGCCAGCAGCGCAGACAGGGGCTTTGGCTACACCTTC	CASSADRGFGYTF
NA	TRBV11-2	NA	TRBJ2-2	TGTGCCAGCAGCTTAGATTGGGTGTCGAACACCGGGGAGCTGTTTTTT	CASSLDWVSNTGELFF
NA	TRBV29-1	NA	TRBJ2-3	TGCAGCGTATCACAGGAGGCCATCACAGATACGCAGTATTTT	CSVSQEAITDTQYF
many	TRBV4-2	TRBD1	TRBJ1-4	TGTGCCAGCAGCCAGGGGACAGGGGGACTTGAAAAACTGTTTTTT	CASSQGTGGLEKLFF
many	TRBV14	TRBD2	TRBJ2-1	TGTGCCAGCAGCCAATCCACTAGCGGGAGGGCCTTATTTGAGCAGTTCTTC	CASSQSTSGRALFEQFF
NA	TRBV11-2	TRBD1	TRBJ2-2	TGTGCCAGCAGCCGACGATTATGGGACAGGGGCATCGGGGAGCTGTTTTTT	CASSRRLWDRGIGELFF
many	TRBV5-1	TRBD2	TRBJ2-3	TGCGCCAGCAGCACCTGGACTAGCGGGGGAGCCGGTACGCAGTATTTT	CASSTWTSGGAGTQYF
once	TRBV5-1	TRBD1	TRBJ1-5	TGCGCCAGCAGCTTCGAGGGACAGGGTATGAAGGGCAATCAGCCCCAGCATTTT	CASSFEGQGMKGNQPQHF
many	TRBV11-1	TRBD1	TRBJ1-2	TGTGCCAGCAGCTCACCCCCTGACAGGGCGGCTAACTATGGCTACACCTTC	CASSSPPDRAANYGYTF
NA	TRBV7-3	NA	TRBJ2-7	TGTGCCAGCAGCTTAACTGGTGGGCAACAATACTACGAGCAGTACTTC	CASSLTGGQQYYEQYF